The 22 T cell receptor beta chains given below trace back to one sample, sequenced in a study of early T cells in non-severe SARS-CoV-2 infection listed by TCRdb under 2021. Library prep was done by 5' RACE. The sequencer was a NextSeq 500. TCRdb reprocessed the public reads (quality trimming at Q25 with fastp, clone calling with MiXCR) and kept in-frame beta chains. Merged by CDR3 protein, the rows form single entries marked with the most common genes and DNA. This sample gives tens of thousands of distinct CDR3 sequences in total; roughly 12% of them show up just once. The top ten clonotypes cover about a sixth of the sample. The sample consisted of whole blood, taken at baseline. All receptors come from an adult who was a healthcare worker with PCR-confirmed SARS-CoV-2 infection or an uninfected control (not recorded which). The donor label of this sample is uncertain.

The genes are TRBV5-1 and TRBJ2-3; D is perhaps TRBD1 or TRBD2 (5 bases each). Germline V lookup: CDR1 SGHRS, CDR2 YFSETQ. CDR3 size: 14 residues. V was pared by 3 bases and J by 4 bases, with 12 bases between. CDR3 nucleotides: TGCGCCAGCAGCTCCGGGGCAAGTGCAGATACGCAGTATTTT. Protein sequence: CASSSGASADTQYF.

This clonotype was observed a few times. The chain combines TRBV3-1 with TRBJ2-7, with 10 bases lining up with TRBD2. The germline V gene has CDR1 LGHDT and CDR2 YNNKEL (reference sequence). V lost 0 bases and J lost 8; bases outside the gene matches: 4. The CDR3 is made up of 14 amino acids. This CDR3 reads CASSQELAGDQQYF. The DNA of the CDR3 is TGTGCCAGCAGCCAAGAGCTAGCGGGGGATCAGCAGTACTTC.

The V and J genes are TRBV9 and TRBJ2-3, with D unclear. This CDR3 contains 14 residues. Germline CDR1 and CDR2: SGDLS and YYNGEE. Trimming removed 0 bases at V and 0 bases at J, with 5 bases between. The CDR3 region has the DNA TGTGCCAGCAGCGTAGATGGCAGCACAGATACGCAGTATTTT. Its translation is CASSVDGSTDTQYF.

This clonotype was observed a handful of times. The rearrangement uses TRBV10-3 and TRBJ2-3; possibly TRBD1 for D (6 bases). The CDR3 length is 13 residues. V was pared by 7 bases and J by 4 bases, with 12 bases between. Germline V gene data show CDR1 as ENHRY and CDR2 as SYGVKD. CDR3 nucleotide sequence: TGTGCCATCAAACCAGGGGACGCAGATACGCAGTATTTT. Residues: CAIKPGDADTQYF.

The rearrangement links TRBV20-1 to TRBJ2-1; D is unresolved. Germline CDR1 and CDR2: DFQATT and SNEGSKA (reference sequence). V lost 2 bases and J 4 bases, leaving 6 bases between the germline ends. This CDR3 is built from 12 residues. CDR3 sequence: CSARRTYNEQFF. In DNA form, the CDR3 reads TGCAGTGCTAGACGCACTTACAATGAGCAGTTCTTC.

The rearrangement uses TRBV7-2 and TRBJ2-1; 7 bases are shared with TRBD2. The germline gives CDR1 SGHTA, CDR2 FQGNSA. Losses at the gene ends were 4 bases for V and 1 base for J; bases not matched to a gene: 4. This CDR3 has 15 amino acids. The CDR3 reads CASSSGAGSYNEQFF. The CDR3 DNA reads TGTGCCAGCAGCTCGGGAGCGGGATCCTACAATGAGCAGTTCTTC.

A few counts support this clonotype. The chain links TRBV4-2 to TRBJ2-7, with D tentatively TRBD1 or TRBD2 (6 bases each). Between the trimmed V and J ends, which lost 0 bases and 2 bases, there was a span of 11 bases. This CDR3 has 15 amino acids. Germline loops: CDR1 LGHNA, CDR2 YNFKEQ. In DNA, the CDR3 is TGTGCCAGCAGCCAAGATGGGGGGCCTCCCTACGAGCAGTACTTC. Its protein product is CASSQDGGPPYEQYF.

This clonotype was counted only a few times. The chain combines TRBV7-8 with TRBJ2-4, with TRBD1 matching 10 bases. V shed 1 base and J 9 bases; nucleotides not matched to a gene: 3. Germline V gives CDR1 SGHVS, CDR2 FQNEAQ. The CDR3 loop spans 14 amino acids. CDR3 sequence: CASSLVGQGTIQYF. In DNA form, the CDR3 reads TGTGCCAGCAGCTTAGTGGGACAGGGGACCATTCAGTACTTC.

The sample holds many counts of this clonotype. The gene calls are TRBV4-1 and TRBJ1-4; 10 bases align to TRBD1. Germline CDR1 reads MGHRA; CDR2 reads YSYEKL. J was trimmed by 5 bases and V by 3 bases; bases with no gene match: 0. This CDR3 has 14 residues. The CDR3 sequence: CASSQGQGNEKLFF. The CDR3 DNA reads TGCGCCAGCAGCCAGGGACAGGGGAATGAAAAACTGTTTTTT.

This clonotype was seen a handful of times. The chain joins TRBV7-2 to TRBJ2-7; D might be TRBD2 (6 bases). The ends were cut back, 1 base at V and 2 bases at J, with 9 bases in the middle. The germline gives CDR1 SGHTA, CDR2 FQGNSA. The CDR3 is 14 amino acids. The CDR3 DNA reads TGTGCCAGCAGCTTAGAAGCTAGCGCCTACGAGCAGTACTTC. Its translation is CASSLEASAYEQYF.

This clonotype appeared a few times. The gene calls are TRBV4-1 and TRBJ2-1; D assignment may be TRBD1 or TRBD2 (6 bases each). The germline CDR1 and CDR2 sequences are MGHRA and YSYEKL. This CDR3 contains 14 residues. The V end lost 5 bases, the J end lost 3 bases, and 11 bases lay between the germline ends. The CDR3 is CASSRGGIYNEQFF. The DNA of the CDR3 is TGCGCCAGCAGCAGAGGGGGGATCTACAATGAGCAGTTCTTC.

This rearrangement joins TRBV6-5 to TRBJ1-1, with TRBD1 matching 8 bases. Unmatched junction bases numbered 10, after V lost 6 bases and J lost 1 base. Germline loops: CDR1 MNHEY, CDR2 SVGAGI. The CDR3 covers 16 residues. The CDR3 loop reads CASRDFRGQENTEAFF. CDR3 in DNA: TGTGCCAGCAGAGACTTCCGGGGACAGGAGAACACTGAAGCTTTCTTT.

The chain joins TRBV7-2 to TRBJ2-1; 8 positions match TRBD1. The germline V gene encodes CDR1 SGHTA and CDR2 FQGNSA. This CDR3 is 14 amino acids long. The junction had 7 bases not matched to a gene; V was cut back by 5 bases and J by 7 bases. CDR3 coding DNA: TGTGCCAGCAGCGGTCGGACAGGGAAAAATGAGCAGTTCTTC. It is translated as CASSGRTGKNEQFF.

The chain recombines TRBV6-1 with TRBJ2-7; D is undetermined. Trimming left V 7 bases short and J 6 bases short, with 10 bases between. The CDR3 extends over 11 amino acids. Germline lookup yields CDR1 MNHNS and CDR2 SASEGT. CDR3 sequence reads: CASILGFEQYF. As DNA, the CDR3 is TGTGCCAGCATCTTGGGTTTCGAGCAGTACTTC.

The chain has TRBV12-3 or TRBV12-4 and TRBJ1-1; D is uncertain. The CDR3 extends over 15 amino acids. Deletions cut 7 bases from V and 0 bases from J, with 15 bases between. The CDR3 sequence is CASTTGGRVNTEAFF. The CDR3 bases are TGTGCCAGCACCACCGGCGGCAGAGTGAACACTGAAGCTTTCTTT.

This sequence joins TRBV5-6 and TRBJ2-1; 12 bases line up with TRBD1. Germline lookup yields CDR1 SGHDT and CDR2 YYEEEE. The CDR3 consists of 18 residues. V was pared by 2 bases and J by 10 bases, with 16 bases of the junction left unmatched. Here the CDR3 reads CASSFLTTPGQGAWEQFF. CDR3 bases: TGTGCCAGCAGCTTTCTGACGACCCCGGGACAGGGGGCATGGGAGCAGTTCTTC.

This clonotype was detected a few times. The V gene is TRBV27, the J gene TRBJ2-7; TRBD2 might be the D (5 bases). The CDR3 runs to 13 residues. Germline loops: CDR1 MNHEY, CDR2 SMNVEV (reference sequence). The germline V and J ends were trimmed by 4 bases and 7 bases, with 14 bases remaining between them. In DNA, the CDR3 is TGTGCCAGCAGTTCTAGCAACTTAGAAGAGCAGTACTTC. Its protein product is CASSSSNLEEQYF.

This clonotype was detected a few times. The rearrangement uses TRBV7-8 and TRBJ2-3; no clear D gene. The length of the CDR3 is 13 residues. V dropped 2 bases and J dropped 14 bases, with 17 bases sitting between them. The germline V gene encodes CDR1 SGHVS and CDR2 FQNEAQ. The CDR3 spells CASSLILWKASYF. The DNA of the CDR3 is TGTGCCAGCAGCTTAATTTTGTGGAAAGCATCGTATTTT.

The rearrangement joins TRBV12-5 to TRBJ1-1, with a possible D match to TRBD1 (6 bases). V lost 5 bases to trimming and J lost 0 bases, with 10 bases between them. Germline values: CDR1 LGHNT, CDR2 FRNRAP. CDR3 length: 14 residues. CDR3 region: CASGLGGMNTEAFF. In nucleotides, the CDR3 is TGTGCTAGTGGTCTTGGGGGCATGAACACTGAAGCTTTCTTT.

The chain joins TRBV18 to TRBJ2-7, with 8 bases lining up with TRBD1. V gave up 3 bases and J gave up 4 bases; unmatched junction bases: 5. Germline assignment: CDR1 KGHSH and CDR2 LQKENI. The CDR3 loop spans 14 amino acids. CDR3 nucleotide sequence: TGTGCCAGCTCACCTGGACAGGGACCTTACGAGCAGTACTTC. Translation gives CASSPGQGPYEQYF. Looking up the rest from reference TRBV18 and TRBJ2-7 gives the full variable domain: NAGVMQNPRHLVRRRGQEARLRCSPMKGHSHVYWYRQLPEEGLKFMVYLQKENIIDESGMPKERFSAEFPKEGPSILRIQQVVRGDSAAYFCASSPGQGPYEQYFGPGTRLTVT.

The chain carries TRBV7-2 and TRBJ1-3; no definite D call. Germline assignment: CDR1 SGHTA and CDR2 FQGNSA. Trimming cost V 5 bases and J 4 bases, with 6 bases left between them. The CDR3 has 12 residues. The CDR3 DNA sequence: TGTGCCAGCAGCCCCCAGGGAAACACCATATATTTT. Protein: CASSPQGNTIYF.

This clonotype was observed at least ten times. The rearrangement joins TRBV2 to TRBJ2-1; 7 nucleotides line up with TRBD1. The ends lost 6 bases at V and 6 bases at J; junction bases unmatched: 5. The CDR3 is 13 amino acids. CDR1 SNHLY and CDR2 FYNNEI come from the germline V gene. Here the CDR3 DNA reads TGTGCCAGCAGGTTGACAGGGAGCAATGAGCAGTTCTTC. Protein product: CASRLTGSNEQFF.